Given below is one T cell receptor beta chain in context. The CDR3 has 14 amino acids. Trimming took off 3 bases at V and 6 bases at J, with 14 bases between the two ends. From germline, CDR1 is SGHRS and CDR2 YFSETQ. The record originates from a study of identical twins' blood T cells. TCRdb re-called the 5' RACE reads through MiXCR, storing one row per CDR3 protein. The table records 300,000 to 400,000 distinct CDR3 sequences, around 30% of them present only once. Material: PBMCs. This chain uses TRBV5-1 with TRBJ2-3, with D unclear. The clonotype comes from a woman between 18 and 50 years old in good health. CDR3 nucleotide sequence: TGCGCCAGCAGCTCGGCCTGGGTTAAGGATACGCAGTATTTT. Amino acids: CASSSAWVKDTQYF.